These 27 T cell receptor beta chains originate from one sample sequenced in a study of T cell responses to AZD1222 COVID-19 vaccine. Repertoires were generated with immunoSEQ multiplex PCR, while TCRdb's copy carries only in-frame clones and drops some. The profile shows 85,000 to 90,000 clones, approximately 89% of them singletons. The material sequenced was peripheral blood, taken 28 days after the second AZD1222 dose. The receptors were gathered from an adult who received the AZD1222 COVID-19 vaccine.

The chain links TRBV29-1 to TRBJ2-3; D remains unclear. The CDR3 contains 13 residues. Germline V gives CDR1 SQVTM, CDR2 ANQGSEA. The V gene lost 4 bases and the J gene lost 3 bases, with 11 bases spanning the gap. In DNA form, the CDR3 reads TGCAGCGTTGGGCGTGGAAGGACAGATACGCAGTATTTT. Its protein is CSVGRGRTDTQYF.

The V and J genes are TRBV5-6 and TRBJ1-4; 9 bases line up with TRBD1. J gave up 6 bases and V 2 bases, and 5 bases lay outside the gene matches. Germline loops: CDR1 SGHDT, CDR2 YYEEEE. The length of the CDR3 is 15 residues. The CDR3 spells CASSFSDRGDEKLFF. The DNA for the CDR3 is TGTGCCAGCAGCTTTTCGGACAGGGGTGATGAAAAACTGTTTTTT.

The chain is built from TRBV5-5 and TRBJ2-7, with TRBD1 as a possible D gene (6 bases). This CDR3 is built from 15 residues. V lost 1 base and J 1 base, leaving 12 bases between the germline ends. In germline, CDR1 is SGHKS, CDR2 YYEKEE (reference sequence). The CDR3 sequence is CASSLTGTISYEQYF. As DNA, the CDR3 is TGTGCCAGCAGCTTGACCGGGACAATATCCTACGAGCAGTACTTC. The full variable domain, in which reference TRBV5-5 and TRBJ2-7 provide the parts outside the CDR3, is DAGVTQSPTHLIKTRGQQVTLRCSPISGHKSVSWYQQVLGQGPQFIFQYYEKEERGRGNFPDRFSARQFPNYSSELNVNALLLGDSALYLCASSLTGTISYEQYFGPGTRLTVT.

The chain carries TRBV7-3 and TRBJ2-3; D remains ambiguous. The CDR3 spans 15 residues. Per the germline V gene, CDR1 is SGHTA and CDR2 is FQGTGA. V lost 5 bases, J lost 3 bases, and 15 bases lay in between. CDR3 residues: CASSPTPNPTDTQYF. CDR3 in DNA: TGTGCCAGCAGCCCAACCCCTAATCCGACAGATACGCAGTATTTT.

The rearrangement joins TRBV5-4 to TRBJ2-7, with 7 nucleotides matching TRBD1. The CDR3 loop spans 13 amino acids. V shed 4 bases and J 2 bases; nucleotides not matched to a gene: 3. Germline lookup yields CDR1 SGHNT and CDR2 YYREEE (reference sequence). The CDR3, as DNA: TGTGCCAGCAGCGAGAGGGGGCCCTACGAGCAGTACTTC. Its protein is CASSERGPYEQYF. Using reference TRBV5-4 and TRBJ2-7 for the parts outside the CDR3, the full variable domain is ETGVTQSPTHLIKTRGQQVTLRCSSQSGHNTVSWYQQALGQGPQFIFQYYREEENGRGNFPPRFSGLQFPNYSSELNVNALELDDSALYLCASSERGPYEQYFGPGTRLTVT.

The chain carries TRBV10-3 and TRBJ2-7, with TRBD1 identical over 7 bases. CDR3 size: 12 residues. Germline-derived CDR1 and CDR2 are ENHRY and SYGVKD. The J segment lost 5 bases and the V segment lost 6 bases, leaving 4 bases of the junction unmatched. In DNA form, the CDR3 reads TGTGCCATCAGAGGGACAGTTGACGAGCAGTACGTC. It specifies CAIRGTVDEQYV.

The CDR3 here is CASRISIVEKAFF. CDR3 coding DNA: TGTGCCAGCCGCATTTCAATTGTCGAAAAAGCTTTCTTT. V and J are TRBV27 and TRBJ1-1; D remains ambiguous. The CDR3 is 13 amino acids. Per the germline V gene, CDR1 is MNHEY and CDR2 is SMNVEV (reference sequence). V was pared by 8 bases and J by 9 bases, with 19 bases between.

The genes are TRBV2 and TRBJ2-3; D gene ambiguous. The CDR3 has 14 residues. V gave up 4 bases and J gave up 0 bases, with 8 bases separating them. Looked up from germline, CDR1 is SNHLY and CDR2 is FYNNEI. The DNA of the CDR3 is TGTGCCAGCAGTGGAAGACTGAGCACAGATACGCAGTATTTT. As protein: CASSGRLSTDTQYF.

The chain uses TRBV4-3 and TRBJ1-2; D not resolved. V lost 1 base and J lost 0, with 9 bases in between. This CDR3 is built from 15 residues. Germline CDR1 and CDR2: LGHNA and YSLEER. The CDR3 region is CASSQVPESNYGYTF. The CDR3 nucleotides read TGCGCCAGCAGCCAAGTACCAGAATCTAACTATGGCTACACCTTC.

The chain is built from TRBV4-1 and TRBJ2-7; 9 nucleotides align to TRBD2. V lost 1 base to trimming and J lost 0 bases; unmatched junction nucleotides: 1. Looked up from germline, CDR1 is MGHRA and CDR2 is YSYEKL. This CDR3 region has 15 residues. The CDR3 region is CASSQGGGASYEQYF. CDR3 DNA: TGCGCCAGCAGCCAAGGCGGGGGGGCCTCCTACGAGCAGTACTTC.

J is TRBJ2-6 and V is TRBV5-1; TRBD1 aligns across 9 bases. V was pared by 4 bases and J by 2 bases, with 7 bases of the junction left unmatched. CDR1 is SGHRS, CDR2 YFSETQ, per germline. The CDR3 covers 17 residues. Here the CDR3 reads CASSKDRGSPGANVLTF. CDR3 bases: TGCGCCAGCAGCAAGGACAGGGGATCTCCTGGGGCCAACGTCCTGACTTTC.

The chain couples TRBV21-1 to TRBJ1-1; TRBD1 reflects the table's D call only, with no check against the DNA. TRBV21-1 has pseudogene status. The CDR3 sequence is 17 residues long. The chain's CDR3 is CASSQSSSGWFNTEAFF. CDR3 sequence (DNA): TGTGCCAGCAGCCAGAGTTCCTCAGGGTGGTTCAACACTGAAGCTTTCTTT.

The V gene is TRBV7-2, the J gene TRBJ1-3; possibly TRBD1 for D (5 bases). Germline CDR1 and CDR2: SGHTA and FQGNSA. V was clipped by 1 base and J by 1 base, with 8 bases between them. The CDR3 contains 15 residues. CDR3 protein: CASSLVGGSGNTIYF. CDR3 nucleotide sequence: TGTGCCAGCAGCTTAGTGGGGGGGTCTGGAAACACCATATATTTT.

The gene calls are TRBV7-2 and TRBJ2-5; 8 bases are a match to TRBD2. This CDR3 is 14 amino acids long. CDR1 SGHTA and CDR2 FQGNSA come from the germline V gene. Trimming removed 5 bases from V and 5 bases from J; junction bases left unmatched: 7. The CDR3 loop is CASSPRGGHETQYF. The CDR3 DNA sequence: TGTGCCAGCAGCCCCCGGGGGGGCCACGAGACCCAGTACTTC.

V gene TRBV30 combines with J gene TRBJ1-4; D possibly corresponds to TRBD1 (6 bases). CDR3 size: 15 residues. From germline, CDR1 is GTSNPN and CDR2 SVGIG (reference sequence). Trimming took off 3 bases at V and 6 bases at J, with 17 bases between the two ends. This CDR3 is CAWRTLGTLDEKLFF. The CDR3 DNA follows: TGTGCCTGGAGAACTCTGGGGACACTCGATGAAAAACTGTTTTTT.

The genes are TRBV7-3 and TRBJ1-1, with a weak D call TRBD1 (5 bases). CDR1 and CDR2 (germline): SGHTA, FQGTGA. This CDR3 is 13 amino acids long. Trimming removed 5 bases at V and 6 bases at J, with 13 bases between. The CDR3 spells CASSPGPRAEAFF. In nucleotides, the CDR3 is TGTGCCAGCAGCCCGGGGCCGAGGGCTGAAGCTTTCTTT.

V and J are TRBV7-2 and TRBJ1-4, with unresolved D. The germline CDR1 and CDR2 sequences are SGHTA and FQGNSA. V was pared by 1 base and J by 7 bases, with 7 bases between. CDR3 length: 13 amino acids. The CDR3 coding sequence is TGTGCCAGCAGCTTAGGTGTGGGTGAAAAACTGTTTTTT. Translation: CASSLGVGEKLFF.

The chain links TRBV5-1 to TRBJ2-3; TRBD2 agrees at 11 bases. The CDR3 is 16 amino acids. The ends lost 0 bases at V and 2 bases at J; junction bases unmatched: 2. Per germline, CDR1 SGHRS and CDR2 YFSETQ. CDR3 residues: CASSLVSGGATDTQYF. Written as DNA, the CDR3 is TGCGCCAGCAGCTTGGTTAGCGGGGGGGCCACAGATACGCAGTATTTT.

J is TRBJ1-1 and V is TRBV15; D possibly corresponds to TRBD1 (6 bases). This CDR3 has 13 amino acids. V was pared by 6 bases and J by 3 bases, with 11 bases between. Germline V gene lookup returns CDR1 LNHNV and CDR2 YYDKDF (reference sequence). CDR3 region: CATSIGGDTEAFF. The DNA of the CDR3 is TGTGCCACCAGTATAGGGGGGGACACTGAAGCTTTCTTT.

The CDR3 spells CASSQVVSGGPKTQYF. CDR3 in DNA: TGTGCCAGCAGCCAAGTTGTTTCAGGGGGGCCAAAGACCCAGTACTTC. The chain is built from TRBV4-2 and TRBJ2-5; perhaps TRBD1 as D (7 bases). Trimming took off 1 base at V and 6 bases at J, with 18 bases between the two ends. The germline V gene encodes CDR1 LGHNA and CDR2 YNFKEQ. The CDR3 length is 16 residues.

CDR3 region: CASSPGAETQYF. The CDR3 nucleotides are TGTGCCAGCAGTCCAGGGGCTGAGACCCAGTACTTC. The V gene is TRBV6-2 or TRBV6-3, the J gene TRBJ2-5; tentative D call: TRBD1 (6 bases). Germline lookup yields CDR1 MNHEY and CDR2 SVGEGT. The CDR3 sequence is 12 residues long. V lost 5 bases to trimming and J lost 5 bases, with 9 bases between them.

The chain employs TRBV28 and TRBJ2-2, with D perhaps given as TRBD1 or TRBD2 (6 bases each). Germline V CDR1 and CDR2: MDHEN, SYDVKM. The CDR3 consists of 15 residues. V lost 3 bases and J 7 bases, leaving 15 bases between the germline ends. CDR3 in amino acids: CASSFGGRSIGELFF. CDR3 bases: TGTGCCAGCAGTTTCGGGGGCCGTTCGATCGGGGAGCTGTTTTTT.

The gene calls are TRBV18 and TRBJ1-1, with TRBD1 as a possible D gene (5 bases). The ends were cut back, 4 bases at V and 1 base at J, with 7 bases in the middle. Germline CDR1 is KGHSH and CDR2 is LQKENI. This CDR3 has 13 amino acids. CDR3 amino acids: CASSQQANTEAFF. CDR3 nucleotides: TGTGCCAGCTCACAACAGGCGAACACTGAAGCTTTCTTT.

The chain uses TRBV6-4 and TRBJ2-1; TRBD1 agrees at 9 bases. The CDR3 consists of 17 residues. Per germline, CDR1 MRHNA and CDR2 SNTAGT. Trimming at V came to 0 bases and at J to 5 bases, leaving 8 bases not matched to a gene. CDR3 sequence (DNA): TGTGCCAGCAGTGACTCCGCCGGGACAGGGTGGCACAATGAGCAGTTCTTC. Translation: CASSDSAGTGWHNEQFF.

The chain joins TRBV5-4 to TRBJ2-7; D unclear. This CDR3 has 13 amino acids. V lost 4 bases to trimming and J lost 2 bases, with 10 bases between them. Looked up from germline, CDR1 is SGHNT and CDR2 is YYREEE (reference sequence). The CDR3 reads CASSTDGAYEQYV. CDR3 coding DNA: TGTGCCAGCAGCACCGACGGCGCCTACGAGCAGTACGTC.

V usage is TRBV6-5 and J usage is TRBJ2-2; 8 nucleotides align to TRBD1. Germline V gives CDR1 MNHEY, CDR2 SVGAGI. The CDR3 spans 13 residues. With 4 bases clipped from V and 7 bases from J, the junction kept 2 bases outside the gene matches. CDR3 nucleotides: TGTGCCAGCAGTTCGACAGGGGTCGGGGAGCTGTTTTTT. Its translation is CASSSTGVGELFF.

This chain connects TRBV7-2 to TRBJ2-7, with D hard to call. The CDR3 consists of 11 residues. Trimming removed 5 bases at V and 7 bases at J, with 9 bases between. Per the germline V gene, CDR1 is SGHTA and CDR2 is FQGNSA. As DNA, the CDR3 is TGTGCCAGCAGCCCCCGGAGTGAGCAGTACTTC. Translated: CASSPRSEQYF.